Listed below are T cell receptor beta chains from one sample, sequenced in a study of PD-1 blockade in classical Hodgkin lymphoma. Produced via immunoSEQ multiplex PCR; TCRdb's table is partial and in-frame only. The repertoire holds 90,000 or so clones, around 78% seen once, with over 7.5% in the top ten. The sequencing used peripheral blood mononuclear cells (PBMCs), collected before the fourth cycle of nivolumab. The origin of the receptors is a human donor with classical Hodgkin lymphoma. CDR3s include the opening cysteine and the closing phenylalanine or tryptophan. The D gene is left open where the match is weak. Size values are once, few and many counts, or a class for expanded clones, and some rows have none.

j_gene | d_gene | abundance | v_gene | CDR3aa | CDR3nt
TRBJ1-5 | . | . | TRBV18 | CASSPPLGSNQPQHF | TGTGCCAGCTCACCACCGCTGGGTAGCAATCAGCCCCAGCATTTT
TRBJ1-1 | . | many | TRBV18 | CASSNRTSNTEAFF | TGTGCCAGCTCCAACAGGACCTCGAACACTGAAGCTTTCTTT
TRBJ2-3 | TRBD1 | . | TRBV7-3 | CASSLRGQGADTQYF | TGTGCCAGCAGCTTAAGGGGTCAGGGGGCAGATACGCAGTATTTT
TRBJ1-6 | . | . | TRBV19 | CASNAGSSYNSPLHF | TGTGCCAGTAACGCGGGCAGCTCCTATAATTCACCCCTCCACTTT
TRBJ2-7 | TRBD2 | once | TRBV5-1 | CASRYWGVSAGGSYEQYF | TGCGCCAGCAGGTATTGGGGGGTATCGGCGGGAGGGAGCTACGAGCAGTACTTC
TRBJ2-5 | TRBD1 | . | TRBV5-1 | CASSFGTAQETQYF | TGCGCCAGCAGCTTCGGGACAGCGCAAGAGACCCAGTACTTC
TRBJ1-3 | . | . | TRBV5-4 | CASRIGPGGNTIYF | TGTGCCAGCAGAATCGGCCCGGGGGGAAACACCATATATTTT
TRBJ2-3 | . | . | TRBV5-1 | CASSLAVGSTDTQYF | TGCGCCAGCAGCTTGGCCGTGGGGAGCACAGATACGCAGTATTTT
TRBJ2-4 | . | . | TRBV7-9 | CASSLDRLAKNIQYF | TGTGCCAGCAGCCTCGACAGACTAGCCAAAAACATTCAGTACTTC
TRBJ1-5 | . | . | TRBV28 | CASSSLLQPQHF | TGTGCCAGCAGTTCACTCCTGCAGCCCCAGCATTTT
TRBJ1-5 | . | . | TRBV27 | CASTTGINQPQHF | TGTGCCAGCACTACAGGGATCAATCAGCCCCAGCATTTT
TRBJ2-4 | TRBD2 | few | TRBV5-1 | CASSRSGSGGNIQYF | TGCGCCAGCAGCCGTAGCGGGAGCGGCGGGAACATTCAGTACTTC
TRBJ2-5 | . | . | TRBV4-3 | CASSQAIGETQYF | TGCGCCAGCAGCCAAGCAATCGGAGAGACCCAGTACTTC
TRBJ2-7 | . | . | TRBV11-2 | CASSLALEQYF | TGTGCCAGCAGCTTAGCCCTCGAGCAGTACTTC
TRBJ2-3 | . | . | TRBV18 | CASSPPAGTDTQYF | TGTGCCAGCTCACCACCCGCAGGCACAGATACGCAGTATTTT
TRBJ2-7 | . | . | TRBV18 | CASSPLSPGIYEQYF | TGTGCCAGCTCACCACTTTCCCCAGGGATCTACGAGCAGTACTTC
TRBJ2-1 | TRBD2 | . | TRBV11-1 | CASSSLAGLQGDEQFF | TGTGCCAGCAGCTCACTAGCGGGCCTACAAGGCGATGAGCAGTTCTTC
TRBJ2-5 | TRBD2 | . | TRBV9 | CASSVQAGVIVETQYF | TGTGCCAGCAGCGTACAGGCGGGAGTCATTGTAGAGACCCAGTACTTC
TRBJ2-5 | . | . | TRBV2 | CASSLGETQYF | TGTGCCAGCAGTCTCGGGGAGACCCAGTACTTC
TRBJ1-2 | . | few | TRBV5-6 | CASSLFVPRDGYTF | TGTGCCAGCAGCTTGTTCGTGCCAAGGGATGGCTACACCTTC
TRBJ2-3 | TRBD2 | . | TRBV9 | CASSVTSGADTQYF | TGTGCCAGCAGCGTAACCAGCGGGGCAGATACGCAGTATTTT
TRBJ2-3 | . | . | TRBV6-4 | CASSEEISTDTQYF | TGTGCCAGCAGTGAAGAAATCAGCACAGATACGCAGTATTTT
TRBJ2-2 | TRBD2 | . | TRBV5-1 | CASSFIAGAPAGELFF | TGCGCCAGCAGCTTTATAGCGGGAGCACCCGCTGGGGAGCTGTTTTTT
TRBJ1-2 | . | once | TRBV7-2 | CASSPHRTKGDYGYTF | TGTGCCAGCAGCCCCCACAGGACCAAGGGCGACTATGGCTACACCTTC
TRBJ2-3 | TRBD1 | . | TRBV5-1 | CASRGQGLRTDTQYF | TGCGCCAGCAGAGGACAGGGCCTACGCACAGATACGCAGTATTTT
TRBJ1-3 | . | . | TRBV2 | CASSSGTATGNTIYF | TGTGCCAGCAGTTCCGGGACTGCTACTGGAAACACCATATATTTT
TRBJ2-1 | TRBD2 | . | TRBV7-9 | CASSLEGTSGSYNEQFF | TGTGCCAGCAGCTTAGAGGGGACTAGCGGGAGCTACAATGAGCAGTTCTTC
TRBJ2-7 | . | . | TRBV5-1 | CASSLTAYEQYF | TGCGCCAGCAGCTTGACAGCCTACGAGCAGTACTTC
TRBJ1-2 | . | . | TRBV6-1 | CASSELQGASFNYGYTF | TGTGCCAGCAGTGAACTCCAGGGAGCTTCTTTTAACTATGGCTACACCTTC
TRBJ1-1 | . | . | TRBV18 | CASSPPRGRNTEAFF | TGTGCCAGCTCCCCCCCCCGTGGGCGGAACACTGAAGCTTTCTTT
TRBJ1-1 | . | few | TRBV29-1 | CSVTRGWNTEAFF | TGCAGCGTGACCAGGGGTTGGAACACTGAAGCTTTCTTT
TRBJ2-2 | TRBD2 | . | TRBV5-4 | CASSSGTSGNTGELFF | TGTGCCAGCAGCTCAGGGACTAGCGGTAACACCGGGGAGCTGTTTTTT
TRBJ2-5 | TRBD2 | . | TRBV7-2 | CASSRTSGRLGETQYF | TGTGCCAGCAGCCGGACTAGCGGGAGGTTGGGAGAGACCCAGTACTTC
TRBJ2-3 | TRBD2 | . | TRBV18 | CASSPTSGGAADTQYF | TGTGCCAGCTCACCCACGAGCGGGGGGGCAGCCGATACGCAGTATTTT
TRBJ1-2 | . | . | TRBV19 | CASKRTANYGYTF | TGTGCCAGTAAACGGACGGCTAACTATGGCTACACCTTC
TRBJ2-1 | . | . | TRBV18 | CASSPPWDKSYNEQFF | TGTGCCAGCTCACCACCGTGGGACAAATCCTACAATGAGCAGTTCTTC
TRBJ2-2 | . | . | TRBV18 | CASSPGVGNTGELFF | TGTGCCAGCTCACCAGGAGTAGGGAACACCGGGGAGCTGTTTTTT
TRBJ1-1 | TRBD1 | . | TRBV15 | CATSSFPGQGADEAFF | TGTGCCACCAGCAGTTTTCCGGGACAGGGGGCTGATGAAGCTTTCTTT
TRBJ2-7 | . | . | TRBV5-1 | CASSLGAFTAYEQYF | TGCGCCAGCAGCTTGGGTGCCTTTACGGCCTACGAGCAGTACTTC
TRBJ2-3 | TRBD2 | . | TRBV6-6 | CASIDSGGAADTQYF | TGTGCCAGCATAGATAGCGGGGGGGCCGCAGATACGCAGTATTTT